These 11 T cell receptor beta chains originate from one sample sequenced in a study of cytomegalovirus exposure and HLA in healthy donors. Assay: immunoSEQ multiplex PCR; the TCRdb copy retains only in-frame clones and omits some. The data hold 200,000 to 250,000 clones, with around 86% observed a single time. What was sequenced was PBMCs. These receptors were collected from a woman aged 18-29 years in good health and CMV-seropositive.

Comments on this clone: This sample also contains other DNA sequences that code for the same CDR3. V is TRBV7-3 and J is TRBJ1-5, with D possibly TRBD1 on 6 matching bases. The length of the CDR3 is 13 residues. V was cut by 4 bases and J by 7 bases, with 11 bases left in between. CDR1 is SGHTA, CDR2 FQGTGA, per germline. The CDR3 loop is CASSSQGGQPQHF. CDR3 nucleotide sequence: TGTGCCAGCAGCTCACAGGGTGGACAGCCCCAGCATTTT.

As for this clone: The same CDR3 arises from other DNA sequences in this sample as well. V is TRBV29-1 and J is TRBJ2-7, with a weak D call TRBD2 (6 bases). The germline gives CDR1 SQVTM, CDR2 ANQGSEA. This CDR3 is built from 14 residues. Trimming left V 1 base short and J 4 bases short, with 14 bases between. In nucleotides, the CDR3 is TGCAGCGTTGAAGGGGGCGGGACGGCATACGAGCAGTACTTC. Its protein product is CSVEGGGTAYEQYF.

V and J are TRBV28 and TRBJ1-5; 8 bases match TRBD1. V gave up 10 bases and J gave up 3 bases; unmatched junction bases: 5. The CDR3 is 13 residues long. In germline, CDR1 is MDHEN, CDR2 SYDVKM. CDR3 residues: CANRGGFNQPQHF. CDR3 DNA: TGTGCCAACAGGGGGGGATTCAATCAGCCCCAGCATTTT.

The chain links TRBV27 to TRBJ2-5; 8 bases map to TRBD1. Germline V CDR1 and CDR2: MNHEY, SMNVEV (reference sequence). With V trimmed by 5 bases and J by 5 bases, 10 bases remained unmatched. The CDR3 covers 15 residues. Written as DNA, the CDR3 is TGTGCCAGCAGTCGACGACAGGGGAGAGGCGAGACCCAGTACTTC. Amino acids: CASSRRQGRGETQYF.

This clone occurred a few times. At the DNA level, this CDR3 is encoded by other sequences in the same sample as well. The chain recombines TRBV2 with TRBJ2-7; 7 bases agree with TRBD2. This CDR3 comprises 11 residues. V lost 7 bases and J lost 3; bases outside the gene matches: 0. Germline values: CDR1 SNHLY, CDR2 FYNNEI. As DNA, the CDR3 is TGTGCCAGCACTAGCGGCTACGAGCAGTACTTC. This codes for CASTSGYEQYF.

This clone was observed a single time. The V call is TRBV19, the J call TRBJ2-7; 11 bases fit TRBD1. The V segment lost 7 bases and the J segment 2 bases; nucleotides outside the gene matches: 4. The CDR3 covers 14 residues. Looked up from germline, CDR1 is LNHDA and CDR2 is SQIVND (reference sequence). The CDR3 region has the DNA TGTGCCAGTATGTGGGGACAGGGGGCCTACGAGCAGTACTTC. Its protein product is CASMWGQGAYEQYF.

The chain links TRBV19 to TRBJ2-1; D remains ambiguous. The CDR3 is 13 amino acids. V shed 1 base and J shed 6 bases, with 7 bases lying between them. The V gene's germline CDR1 is LNHDA and CDR2 SQIVND (reference sequence). The CDR3 here is CASSIGVPNEQFF. The CDR3 DNA reads as TGTGCCAGTAGTATAGGAGTCCCCAATGAGCAGTTCTTC.

The chain recombines TRBV5-6 with TRBJ1-1, with D possibly being TRBD1 (6 bases). CDR1 and CDR2 from the germline V gene are SGHDT and YYEEEE. V was trimmed by 4 bases and J by 5 bases, leaving 21 bases between them. The CDR3 totals 16 residues. The CDR3 bases are TGTGCCAGCAGCCCACTATGGGGGCGGGGGGATACTGAAGCTTTCTTT. This gives the protein CASSPLWGRGDTEAFF.

This chain uses TRBV27 with TRBJ2-1, with TRBD2 matching 9 bases. Losses at the gene ends were 5 bases for V and 6 bases for J; bases not matched to a gene: 5. Germline-derived CDR1 and CDR2 are MNHEY and SMNVEV (reference sequence). This CDR3 has 14 residues. CDR3 sequence reads: CASSTAGGRNEQFF. CDR3 nucleotides: TGTGCCAGCAGTACGGCGGGAGGGCGCAATGAGCAGTTCTTC.

The CDR3 here is CASSLIGQDEAFF. CDR3 DNA sequence: TGCGCCAGCAGCTTGATTGGACAGGATGAAGCTTTCTTT. The chain is built from TRBV5-1 and TRBJ1-1, with 7 bases lining up with TRBD1. The V segment lost 1 base and the J segment 7 bases; nucleotides outside the gene matches: 4. The CDR3 is 13 amino acids. Per the germline V gene, CDR1 is SGHRS and CDR2 is YFSETQ.

The chain recombines TRBV14 with TRBJ2-5, with TRBD1 matching 10 bases. CDR1 and CDR2 (germline): SGHDN, FVKESK. With V trimmed by 2 bases and J by 5 bases, 5 bases remained unmatched. The CDR3 runs 15 residues. CDR3 region: CASSQRQGAKETQYF. CDR3 DNA: TGTGCCAGCAGCCAACGACAGGGGGCAAAGGAGACCCAGTACTTC.